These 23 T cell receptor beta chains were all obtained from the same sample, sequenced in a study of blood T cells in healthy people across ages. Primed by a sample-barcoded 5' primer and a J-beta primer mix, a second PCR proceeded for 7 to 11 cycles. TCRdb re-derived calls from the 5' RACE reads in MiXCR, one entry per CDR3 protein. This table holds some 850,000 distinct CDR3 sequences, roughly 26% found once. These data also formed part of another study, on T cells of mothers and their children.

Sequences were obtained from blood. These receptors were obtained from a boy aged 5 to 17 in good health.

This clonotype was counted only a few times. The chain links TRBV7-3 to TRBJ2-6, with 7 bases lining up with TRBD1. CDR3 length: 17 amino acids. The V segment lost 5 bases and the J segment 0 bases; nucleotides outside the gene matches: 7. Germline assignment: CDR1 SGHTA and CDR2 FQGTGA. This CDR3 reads CASSPQGTASGANVLTF. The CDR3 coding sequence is TGTGCCAGCAGCCCCCAAGGGACAGCCTCTGGGGCCAACGTCCTGACTTTC.

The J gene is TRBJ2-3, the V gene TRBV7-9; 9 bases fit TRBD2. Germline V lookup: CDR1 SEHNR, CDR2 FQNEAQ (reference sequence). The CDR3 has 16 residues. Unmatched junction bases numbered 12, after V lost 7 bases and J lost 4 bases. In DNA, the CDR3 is TGTGCCAGCACGTCGATGAGCGGGGGGCCTCCAGATACGCAGTATTTT. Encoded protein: CASTSMSGGPPDTQYF.

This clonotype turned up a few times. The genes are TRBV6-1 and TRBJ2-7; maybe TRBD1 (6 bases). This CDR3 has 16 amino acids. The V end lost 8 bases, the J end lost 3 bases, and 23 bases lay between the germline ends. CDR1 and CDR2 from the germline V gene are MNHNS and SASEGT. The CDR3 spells CASQTGQHPPGYEQYF. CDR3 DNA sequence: TGTGCCAGCCAGACCGGACAGCACCCTCCCGGCTACGAGCAGTACTTC.

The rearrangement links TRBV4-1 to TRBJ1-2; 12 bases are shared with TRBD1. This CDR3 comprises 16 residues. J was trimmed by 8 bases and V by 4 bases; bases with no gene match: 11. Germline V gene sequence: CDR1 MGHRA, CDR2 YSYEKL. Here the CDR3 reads CASSPIWDRGRRGYTF. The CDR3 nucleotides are TGCGCCAGCAGCCCTATATGGGACAGGGGGCGAAGGGGCTACACCTTC.

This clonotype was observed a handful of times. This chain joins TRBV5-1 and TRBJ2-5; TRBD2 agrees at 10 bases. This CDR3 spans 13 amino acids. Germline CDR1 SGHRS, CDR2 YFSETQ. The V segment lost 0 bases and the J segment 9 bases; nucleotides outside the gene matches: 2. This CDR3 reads CASSLDSGGSQYF. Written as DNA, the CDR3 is TGCGCCAGCAGCTTGGATAGCGGGGGGTCCCAGTACTTC.

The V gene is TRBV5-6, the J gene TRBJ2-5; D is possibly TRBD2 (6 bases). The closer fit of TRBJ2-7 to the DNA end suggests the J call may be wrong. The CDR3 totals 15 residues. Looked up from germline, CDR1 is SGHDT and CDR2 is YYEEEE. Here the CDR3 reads CASSLVLRGQDEQYF. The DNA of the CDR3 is TGTGCCAGCAGCTTGGTATTGCGGGGCCAGGACGAGCAGTACTTC.

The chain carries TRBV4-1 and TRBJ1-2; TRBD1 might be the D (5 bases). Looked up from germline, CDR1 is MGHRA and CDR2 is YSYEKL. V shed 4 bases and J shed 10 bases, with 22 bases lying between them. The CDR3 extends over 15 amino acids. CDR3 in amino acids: CASSLRPRGGDTYTF. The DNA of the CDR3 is TGCGCCAGCAGCCTCAGACCTCGCGGGGGAGATACCTACACCTTC.

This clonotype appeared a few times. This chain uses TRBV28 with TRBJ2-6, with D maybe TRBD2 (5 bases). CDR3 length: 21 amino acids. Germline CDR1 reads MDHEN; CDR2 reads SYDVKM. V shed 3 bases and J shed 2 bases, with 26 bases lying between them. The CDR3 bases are TGTGCCAGCAGTTTTCATCTTGACGGGGAAGTTACTATCCCTGGGGCCAACGTCCTGACTTTC. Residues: CASSFHLDGEVTIPGANVLTF.

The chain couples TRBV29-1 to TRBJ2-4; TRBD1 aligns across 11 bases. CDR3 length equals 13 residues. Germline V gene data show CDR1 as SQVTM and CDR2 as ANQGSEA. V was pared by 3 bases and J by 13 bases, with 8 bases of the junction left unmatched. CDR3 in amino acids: CSVDRTGGEGQYF. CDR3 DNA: TGCAGCGTTGATAGGACAGGGGGCGAGGGGCAGTACTTC.

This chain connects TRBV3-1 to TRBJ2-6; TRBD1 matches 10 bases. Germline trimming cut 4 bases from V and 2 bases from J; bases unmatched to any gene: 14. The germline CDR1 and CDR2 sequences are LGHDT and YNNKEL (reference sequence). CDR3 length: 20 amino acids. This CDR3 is CASSPFRDRGIPAGANVLTF. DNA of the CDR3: TGTGCCAGCAGCCCTTTCCGGGACAGGGGCATTCCAGCTGGGGCCAACGTCCTGACTTTC.

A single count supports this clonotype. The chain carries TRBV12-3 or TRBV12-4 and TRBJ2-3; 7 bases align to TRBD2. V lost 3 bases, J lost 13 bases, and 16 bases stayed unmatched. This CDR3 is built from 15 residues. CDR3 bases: TGTGCCAGCAGTTTGCAGGGCGGGGGAACAGATGTGGAGTATTTT. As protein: CASSLQGGGTDVEYF.

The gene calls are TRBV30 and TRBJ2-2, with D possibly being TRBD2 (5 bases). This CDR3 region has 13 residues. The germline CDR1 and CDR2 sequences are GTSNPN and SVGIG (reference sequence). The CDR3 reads CGRRGLRTGELFF. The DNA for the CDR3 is TGTGGGAGGCGTGGGTTACGCACCGGGGAGCTGTTTTTT. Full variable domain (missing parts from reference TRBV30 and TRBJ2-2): SQTIHQWPATLVQPVGSPLSLECTVEGTSNPNLYWYRQAAGRGLQLLFYSVGIGQISSEVPQNLSASRPQDRQFILSSKKLLLSDSGFYLCGRRGLRTGELFFGEGSRLTVL.

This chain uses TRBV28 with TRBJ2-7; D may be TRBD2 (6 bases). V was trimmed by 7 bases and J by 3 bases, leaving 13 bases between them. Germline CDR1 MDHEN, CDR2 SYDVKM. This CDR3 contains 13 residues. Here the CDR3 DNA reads TGTGCCAGCACCGGGACTCCCGGCTACGAGCAGTACTTC. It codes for CASTGTPGYEQYF.

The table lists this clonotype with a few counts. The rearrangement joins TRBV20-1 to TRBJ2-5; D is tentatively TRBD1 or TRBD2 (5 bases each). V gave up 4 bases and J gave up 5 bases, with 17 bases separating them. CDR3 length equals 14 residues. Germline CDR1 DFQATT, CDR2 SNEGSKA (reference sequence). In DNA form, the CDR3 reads TGCAGTGCTAACCCCCCCGGGGCATGGGAGACCCAGTACTTC. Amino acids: CSANPPGAWETQYF.

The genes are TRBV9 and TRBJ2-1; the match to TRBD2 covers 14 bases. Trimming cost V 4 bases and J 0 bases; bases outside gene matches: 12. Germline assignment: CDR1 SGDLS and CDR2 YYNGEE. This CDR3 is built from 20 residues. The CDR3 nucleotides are TGTGCCAGCAGCCTCCCCCGGGGACTAGCGGGGGAGAGCTCCTACAATGAGCAGTTCTTC. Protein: CASSLPRGLAGESSYNEQFF.

CDR3 nucleotide sequence: TGTGCCAGCAGCTTAGGTGCCAGGGCTGGTCGGGACACTGAAGCTTTCTTT. Protein: CASSLGARAGRDTEAFF. The chain joins TRBV11-2 to TRBJ1-1; maybe TRBD1 (5 bases). CDR1 and CDR2 from the germline V gene are SGHAT and FQNNGV. This CDR3 has 17 residues. Trimming took 1 base from V and 3 from J, leaving 18 bases between them.

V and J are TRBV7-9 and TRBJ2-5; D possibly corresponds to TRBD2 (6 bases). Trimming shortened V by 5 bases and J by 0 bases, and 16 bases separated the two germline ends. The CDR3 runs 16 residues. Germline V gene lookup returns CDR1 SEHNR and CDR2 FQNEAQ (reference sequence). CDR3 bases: TGTGCCAGCAGCCCAGATGGGACTCCGTACCAAGAGACCCAGTACTTC. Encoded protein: CASSPDGTPYQETQYF.

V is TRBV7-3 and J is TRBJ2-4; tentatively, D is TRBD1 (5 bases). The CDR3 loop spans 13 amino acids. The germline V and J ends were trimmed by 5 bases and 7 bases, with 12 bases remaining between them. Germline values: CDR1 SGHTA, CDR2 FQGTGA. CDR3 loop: CASSPDSDNIQYF. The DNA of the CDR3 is TGTGCCAGCAGCCCTGACAGTGATAACATTCAGTACTTC.

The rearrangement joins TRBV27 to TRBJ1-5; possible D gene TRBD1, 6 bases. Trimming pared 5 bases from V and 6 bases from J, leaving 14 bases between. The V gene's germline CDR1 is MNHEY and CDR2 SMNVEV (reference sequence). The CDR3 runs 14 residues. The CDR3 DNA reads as TGTGCCAGCAGTACAGGGACGGGAGGTCAGCCCCAGCATTTT. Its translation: CASSTGTGGQPQHF.

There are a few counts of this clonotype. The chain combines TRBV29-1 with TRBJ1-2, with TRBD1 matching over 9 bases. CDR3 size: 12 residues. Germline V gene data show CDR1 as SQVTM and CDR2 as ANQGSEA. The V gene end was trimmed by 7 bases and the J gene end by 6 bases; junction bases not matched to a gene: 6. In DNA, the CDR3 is TGCAGCGCCATAACAGGGGGCGATGGCTACACCTTC. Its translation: CSAITGGDGYTF.

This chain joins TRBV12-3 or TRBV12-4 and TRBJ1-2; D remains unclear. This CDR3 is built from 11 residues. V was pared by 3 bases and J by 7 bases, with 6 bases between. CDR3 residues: CASSFSSGYTF. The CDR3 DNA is TGTGCCAGCAGTTTCTCGTCTGGCTACACCTTC.

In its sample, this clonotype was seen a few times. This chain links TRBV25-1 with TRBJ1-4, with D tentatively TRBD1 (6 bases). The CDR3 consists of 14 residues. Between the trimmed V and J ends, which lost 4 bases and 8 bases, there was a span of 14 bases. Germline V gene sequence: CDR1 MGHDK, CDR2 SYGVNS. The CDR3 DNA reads TGTGCCAGCAGTGTTGGAACAGGGCGGGAAAAACTGTTTTTT. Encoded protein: CASSVGTGREKLFF.

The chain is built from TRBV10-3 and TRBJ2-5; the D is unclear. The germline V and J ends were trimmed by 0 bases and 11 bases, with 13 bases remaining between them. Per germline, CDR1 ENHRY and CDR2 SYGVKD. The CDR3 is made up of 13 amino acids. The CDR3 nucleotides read TGTGCCATCAGTGAGTCTGAGCACGAGGAGCAGTACTTC. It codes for CAISESEHEEQYF.